This TCR beta chain was documented in a study of OX40 agonist ivuxolimab in advanced cancers. About the study as a whole: Ivuxolimab was an agonistic, fully human IgG2 monoclonal antibody directed against OX40 (CD134), a costimulatory receptor. The dose-escalation cohort was roughly 83% male with a mean age of about 60 years, ranging from roughly 20 to 80. Intravenous ivuxolimab was administered to patients every 2 weeks at six dose levels: 0.01, 0.1, 0.3, 1.5, 3 and 10 mg/kg. Of the 52 patients in dose escalation, 19 had hepatocellular carcinoma, some 15 had melanoma, 9 had renal cell carcinoma and 9 had head and neck cancer. The purpose of peripheral TCRbeta sequencing was to test whether ivuxolimab changed TCR sequence diversity and led to clonal T-cell expansion. Prior anti-PD-1, anti-PD-L1 or anti-CTLA-4 therapy was permitted, and checkpoint inhibitors had been received by about two fifths of dose-escalation patients. The paper describes the monotherapy dose-escalation part (N = 52 patients) of the phase I trial of ivuxolimab. Three dose-escalation patients achieved partial responses, one with hepatocellular carcinoma and two with cutaneous melanoma. The paper's findings and limits, for the study overall: After ivuxolimab, CD8+ T cells had more expanded clones than CD4+ T cells on average. At doses from 0.1 to 3.0 mg/kg, clonal expansion was seen in both CD4+ and CD8+ blood T cells between baseline and week 6. In the 0.1-3.0 mg/kg groups, partial responders were among the patients with the lowest normalized peripheral clonal expansion, particularly in CD8+ T cells. Low levels of normalized T-cell clonal expansion were also seen in some patients who did not respond. The antigen specificity of the peripheral T cells that underwent clonal expansion was not determined.

Based on the germline V gene, the CDR1 and CDR2 sequences are SGHRS and YFSETQ. The CDR3 covers 15 residues, taking in both the cysteine and the phenylalanine. Of the read, only the CDR3 DNA is kept; its 45 bases are in frame from base 1. V was cut back by 0 bases and J by 3 bases, leaving a gap of 12 bases between them. For sequencing of the TCRbeta CDR3 region, genomic DNA was extracted from the sorted cells. The immunoSEQ Assay was used for sequencing of TCRbeta CDR3 regions. TCRdb holds this immuneACCESS table with in-frame rearrangements only. Some clones are missing; in checked studies, unresolved V genes explain under half, and the rest has no known cause. Recorded for this sample are roughly 86,000 clones; around 94% of them occurred a single time. Around 2.8% of the sample goes to the ten largest clones. Patients with a history of autoimmune disease or receiving systemic immunosuppression were excluded from the trial. Peripheral blood for TCR sequencing was drawn from every dose cohort at baseline, at cycle 4 day 1 and at cycle 7 day 1. Samples came from an open-label, multicenter, first-in-human phase I dose-escalation trial of ivuxolimab. Adults with locally advanced or metastatic melanoma, renal cell carcinoma, hepatocellular carcinoma or head and neck squamous cell carcinoma were enrolled in the trial. Before TCR sequencing, CD4+ and CD8+ T cells were separately sorted from peripheral blood.

Concerning this clone: No cognate antigen has been identified for it. Base qualities are not recorded, but no much larger clone differs from it by a single base.

The sample here was CD4+ or CD8+ T cells sorted from blood, taken in a trial of the OX40 agonist ivuxolimab. This chain joins TRBV5-1 to TRBJ1-2; a tentative D call is TRBD1 (5 bases match). This TCR derives from an adult with an advanced solid tumor such as melanoma, head and neck, liver or kidney cancer. The CDR3 protein is CASSLVWDPDYGYTF. Here is the DNA: TGCGCCAGCAGCTTGGTCTGGGACCCCGACTATGGCTACACCTTC.